Listed below are T cell receptor beta chains from one sample, sequenced in a study of cytomegalovirus exposure and HLA in healthy donors. Data came from immunoSEQ multiplex PCR; TCRdb stores just in-frame clones and leaves some out. This table holds roughly 140,000 clones, 60% to 80% found once. Sequenced: PBMCs. The receptors were sampled from a woman aged 30 to 39 in good health and CMV-seronegative. Both conserved end residues are part of each CDR3. The D gene is left open where the match is weak. A row's size may be missing; if present it is once, few, many or a size class.

CDR3 protein: CASSLEDSLAKNIQYF
CDR3 DNA: TGTGCCAGCAGCTTGGAAGACTCCCTAGCCAAAAACATTCAGTACTTC
V gene: TRBV5-6
J gene: TRBJ2-4
clone size: -
D gene: -

CDR3 protein: CASSVGTVQETQYF
CDR3 DNA: TGTGCCAGCAGCGTAGGTACAGTACAAGAGACCCAGTACTTC
V gene: TRBV9
J gene: TRBJ2-5
clone size: -
D gene: -

CDR3 protein: CASSLGGLAGTYEQYF
CDR3 DNA: TGTGCCAGCAGCTTAGGGGGACTAGCGGGGACCTACGAGCAGTACTTC
V gene: TRBV7-8
J gene: TRBJ2-7
clone size: -
D gene: TRBD2

CDR3 protein: CASSPLYSSSYNEQFF
CDR3 DNA: TGTGCCAGCAGCCCCTTATACTCGAGCTCCTACAATGAGCAGTTCTTC
V gene: TRBV7-9
J gene: TRBJ2-1
clone size: -
D gene: -

CDR3 protein: CAISESKFAMSGTGETNEQFF
CDR3 DNA: TGTGCCATCAGTGAGTCGAAATTCGCTATGTCCGGGACAGGCGAGACTAATGAGCAGTTCTTC
V gene: TRBV10-3
J gene: TRBJ2-1
clone size: -
D gene: TRBD1

CDR3 protein: CASSFVGRGAQETQYF
CDR3 DNA: TGTGCCAGCAGCTTCGTTGGGCGGGGGGCACAAGAGACCCAGTACTTC
V gene: TRBV7-2
J gene: TRBJ2-5
clone size: -
D gene: TRBD2

CDR3 protein: CASSGQGHEQYF
CDR3 DNA: TGTGCCAGCTCAGGACAGGGGCACGAGCAGTACTTC
V gene: TRBV18
J gene: TRBJ2-7
clone size: few
D gene: TRBD1

CDR3 protein: CASSSGLAGTQETQYF
CDR3 DNA: TGCGCCAGCAGCTCTGGACTAGCGGGGACACAAGAGACCCAGTACTTC
V gene: TRBV5-1
J gene: TRBJ2-5
clone size: -
D gene: TRBD2

CDR3 protein: CASRTGGSNQPQHF
CDR3 DNA: TGTGCCAGCAGGACAGGGGGGAGCAATCAGCCCCAGCATTTT
V gene: TRBV6-1
J gene: TRBJ1-5
clone size: -
D gene: TRBD1

CDR3 protein: CASSPADRGLIGGYTF
CDR3 DNA: TGTGCCAGCTCCCCCGCAGACAGGGGGCTGATTGGAGGCTACACCTTC
V gene: TRBV18
J gene: TRBJ1-2
clone size: -
D gene: TRBD1

CDR3 protein: CAWSEDYFGGIEQFF
CDR3 DNA: TGTGCCTGGAGTGAGGACTACTTTGGGGGGATTGAGCAGTTCTTC
V gene: TRBV30
J gene: TRBJ2-1
clone size: -
D gene: -

CDR3 protein: CASSPSGTGGTEAFF
CDR3 DNA: TGTGCCAGCAGTCCTTCTGGGACAGGGGGGACTGAAGCTTTCTTT
V gene: TRBV25-1
J gene: TRBJ1-1
clone size: -
D gene: TRBD1

CDR3 protein: CASSSGLAGSETQYF
CDR3 DNA: TGCGCCAGCAGCTCAGGACTAGCGGGGTCAGAGACCCAGTACTTC
V gene: TRBV5-1
J gene: TRBJ2-5
clone size: -
D gene: TRBD2

CDR3 protein: CASSEAGGTDTQYF
CDR3 DNA: TGTGCCAGCAGTGAGGCAGGGGGCACAGATACGCAGTATTTT
V gene: TRBV6-4
J gene: TRBJ2-3
clone size: -
D gene: -

CDR3 protein: CSARQVEAFF
CDR3 DNA: TGCAGTGCACGACAGGTTGAAGCTTTCTTT
V gene: TRBV20-1
J gene: TRBJ1-1
clone size: -
D gene: -

CDR3 protein: CASHGGSYEQYF
CDR3 DNA: TGCGCCAGCCACGGGGGCTCCTACGAGCAGTACTTC
V gene: TRBV5-1
J gene: TRBJ2-7
clone size: few
D gene: -

CDR3 protein: CASSLDRSSGTGGYEQYF
CDR3 DNA: TGTGCCAGCAGCTTAGATCGCTCCTCCGGGACAGGGGGCTACGAGCAGTACTTC
V gene: TRBV11-2
J gene: TRBJ2-7
clone size: -
D gene: TRBD1

CDR3 protein: CASSRQPQWAEAFF
CDR3 DNA: TGTGCCAGCAGTCGACAGCCCCAATGGGCTGAAGCTTTCTTT
V gene: TRBV6-5
J gene: TRBJ1-1
clone size: -
D gene: -

CDR3 protein: CASSVTGGPNQPQHF
CDR3 DNA: TGTGCCAGCAGCGTAACAGGGGGGCCCAATCAGCCCCAGCATTTT
V gene: TRBV11-2
J gene: TRBJ1-5
clone size: medium-sized
D gene: TRBD1

CDR3 protein: CAWSVTGTGNTEAFF
CDR3 DNA: TGTGCCTGGAGTGTAACCGGGACAGGGAACACTGAAGCTTTCTTT
V gene: TRBV30
J gene: TRBJ1-1
clone size: -
D gene: TRBD1

CDR3 protein: CASSLGLEATTTEAFF
CDR3 DNA: TGCGCCAGCAGCTTGGGTTTAGAGGCTACCACCACTGAAGCTTTCTTT
V gene: TRBV5-1
J gene: TRBJ1-1
clone size: -
D gene: -

CDR3 protein: CASSFEPRQVEAKNIQYF
CDR3 DNA: TGTGCCAGCAGCTTCGAACCGAGACAGGTGGAAGCCAAAAACATTCAGTACTTC
V gene: TRBV7-6
J gene: TRBJ2-4
clone size: -
D gene: -

CDR3 protein: CASSKVNSGLTDTQYF
CDR3 DNA: TGTGCCAGCAGCAAAGTTAATAGCGGGCTCACAGATACGCAGTATTTT
V gene: TRBV21-1
J gene: TRBJ2-3
clone size: -
D gene: -

CDR3 protein: CASSFQVQGQYF
CDR3 DNA: TGTGCCAGCAGTTTTCAGGTTCAGGGGCAGTACTTC
V gene: TRBV28
J gene: TRBJ2-7
clone size: once
D gene: -

CDR3 protein: CASSQDVGGSGNEQFF
CDR3 DNA: TGTGCCAGCAGCCAAGATGTTGGCGGGAGCGGGAATGAGCAGTTCTTC
V gene: TRBV4-2
J gene: TRBJ2-1
clone size: -
D gene: TRBD2

CDR3 protein: CASSLADRGDTQYF
CDR3 DNA: TGCGCCAGCAGCTTGGCGGACAGGGGTGATACGCAGTATTTT
V gene: TRBV5-1
J gene: TRBJ2-3
clone size: -
D gene: TRBD1

CDR3 protein: CASSSAKLMNTEAFF
CDR3 DNA: TGTGCCAGCAGTTCAGCGAAACTAATGAACACTGAAGCTTTCTTT
V gene: TRBV6-5
J gene: TRBJ1-1
clone size: -
D gene: -

CDR3 protein: CASSLAAGGGYEQYF
CDR3 DNA: TGTGCCAGCAGCCTCGCCGCGGGGGGGGGATACGAGCAGTACTTC
V gene: TRBV7-2
J gene: TRBJ2-7
clone size: -
D gene: TRBD2

CDR3 protein: CASSVTSPQPPVF
CDR3 DNA: TGTGCCAGCAGTGTGACTTCGCCCCAGCCCCCTGTCTTC
V gene: TRBV6-1
J gene: TRBJ2-1
clone size: -
D gene: -

CDR3 protein: CASSEEVFRGQQGRDGDTQYF
CDR3 DNA: TGTGCCAGCAGTGAAGAGGTTTTTCGAGGGCAACAGGGGCGAGATGGAGATACGCAGTATTTT
V gene: TRBV2
J gene: TRBJ2-3
clone size: -
D gene: TRBD1

CDR3 protein: CASSDNTPSWEKLFF
CDR3 DNA: TGTGCCAGTAGCGATAACACGCCATCATGGGAAAAACTGTTTTTT
V gene: TRBV19
J gene: TRBJ1-4
clone size: -
D gene: -

CDR3 protein: CASSPRIGLFQETQYF
CDR3 DNA: TGTGCCAGCAGCCCCCGAATAGGACTTTTCCAAGAGACCCAGTACTTC
V gene: TRBV11-2
J gene: TRBJ2-5
clone size: -
D gene: -

CDR3 protein: CASSLGSAGSTDTQYF
CDR3 DNA: TGCGCCAGCAGCTTGGGGTCAGCGGGAAGCACAGATACGCAGTATTTT
V gene: TRBV5-1
J gene: TRBJ2-3
clone size: -
D gene: TRBD2

CDR3 protein: CASSSGVGTEAFF
CDR3 DNA: TGCGCCAGCAGTTCAGGGGTAGGCACTGAAGCTTTCTTT
V gene: TRBV5-1
J gene: TRBJ1-1
clone size: once
D gene: -

CDR3 protein: CASSLVGTSVYEQYF
CDR3 DNA: TGTGCCAGCAGCTTAGTTGGGACTAGCGTCTACGAGCAGTACTTC
V gene: TRBV11-2
J gene: TRBJ2-7
clone size: -
D gene: TRBD2

CDR3 protein: CASSPLDRGQTQYF
CDR3 DNA: TGTGCCAGCAGCCCCCTCGACAGGGGGCAGACCCAGTACTTC
V gene: TRBV14
J gene: TRBJ2-5
clone size: -
D gene: TRBD1

CDR3 protein: CSATDTEAFF
CDR3 DNA: TGCAGTGCCACAGACACTGAAGCTTTCTTT
V gene: TRBV20-1
J gene: TRBJ1-1
clone size: few
D gene: -

CDR3 protein: CASSRITGGNTEAFF
CDR3 DNA: TGCGCCAGCAGCCGGATAACAGGGGGCAACACTGAAGCTTTCTTT
V gene: TRBV4-1
J gene: TRBJ1-1
clone size: few
D gene: TRBD1

CDR3 protein: CASSSEVRGEQFF
CDR3 DNA: TGTGCCAGCAGCTCAGAGGTAAGGGGTGAGCAGTTCTTC
V gene: TRBV7-2
J gene: TRBJ2-1
clone size: -
D gene: -

CDR3 protein: CASSPDAAGGYTF
CDR3 DNA: TGTGCCAGCTCACCGGACGCCGCGGGTGGCTACACCTTC
V gene: TRBV18
J gene: TRBJ1-2
clone size: -
D gene: -

CDR3 protein: CASSSGGELFF
CDR3 DNA: TGTGCCAGCAGCTCGGGCGGGGAGCTGTTTTTT
V gene: TRBV7-3
J gene: TRBJ2-2
clone size: once
D gene: -

CDR3 protein: CASSLQGWNGYTF
CDR3 DNA: TGCGCCAGCAGCTTGCAGGGGTGGAATGGCTACACCTTC
V gene: TRBV5-1
J gene: TRBJ1-2
clone size: -
D gene: -

CDR3 protein: CASSADSWGNTEAFF
CDR3 DNA: TGTGCCAGTAGTGCGGACTCGTGGGGTAACACTGAAGCTTTCTTT
V gene: TRBV19
J gene: TRBJ1-1
clone size: -
D gene: -

CDR3 protein: CASSLHRTGRGSTDTQYF
CDR3 DNA: TGCGCCAGCAGCCTCCATCGAACTGGGCGGGGGAGCACAGATACGCAGTATTTT
V gene: TRBV5-1
J gene: TRBJ2-3
clone size: -
D gene: TRBD2

CDR3 protein: CASSSPDSCEAFF
CDR3 DNA: TGTGCCAGCAGTTCACCAGACTCATGTGAAGCTTTCTTT
V gene: TRBV6-5
J gene: TRBJ1-1
clone size: -
D gene: -

CDR3 protein: CASSYLAGTETQYF
CDR3 DNA: TGTGCCAGCAGTTACCTGGCAGGCACTGAGACCCAGTACTTC
V gene: TRBV6-5
J gene: TRBJ2-5
clone size: -
D gene: -

CDR3 protein: CASSLGPGRGLTYEQYF
CDR3 DNA: TGTGCCAGCAGCCTAGGACCTGGGCGGGGCCTTACCTACGAGCAGTACTTC
V gene: TRBV7-2
J gene: TRBJ2-7
clone size: -
D gene: -

CDR3 protein: CASSLISGGRGQYF
CDR3 DNA: TGTGCCAGCAGCTTGATTAGCGGGGGAAGGGGGCAGTACTTC
V gene: TRBV5-6
J gene: TRBJ2-5
clone size: once
D gene: TRBD2

CDR3 protein: CASSFQGNTEAFF
CDR3 DNA: TGCGCCAGCAGCTTCCAGGGGAACACTGAAGCTTTCTTT
V gene: TRBV5-1
J gene: TRBJ1-1
clone size: -
D gene: -

CDR3 protein: CASSPTIVQGGYTF
CDR3 DNA: TGTGCCAGCAGTCCAACTATTGTTCAGGGTGGCTACACCTTC
V gene: TRBV6-1
J gene: TRBJ1-2
clone size: once
D gene: -

CDR3 protein: CASSLNGGTDTQYF
CDR3 DNA: TGTGCCAGCAGCTTAAACGGGGGCACAGATACGCAGTATTTT
V gene: TRBV7-3
J gene: TRBJ2-3
clone size: few
D gene: -

CDR3 protein: CASSLTAGADTQYF
CDR3 DNA: TGTGCCAGCAGCTTAACGGCGGGGGCCGATACGCAGTATTTT
V gene: TRBV7-3
J gene: TRBJ2-3
clone size: -
D gene: -

CDR3 protein: CASSLIGDYSPLHF
CDR3 DNA: TGTGCCAGCAGCTTGATAGGGGACTACTCACCCCTCCACTTT
V gene: TRBV5-6
J gene: TRBJ1-6
clone size: -
D gene: -